The 25 T cell receptor beta chains below all came from one sample that was sequenced in a study of blood T cell repertoires in COVID-19. Clones were sequenced by immunoSEQ multiplex PCR, and TCRdb holds only the in-frame ones, with some missing. The top ten hold more than 10% of the sample, which has around 200,000 clones, 87% seen once. Specimen: peripheral blood. These receptor sequences come from a young woman who had recovered from COVID-19.

This clone was counted a few times. The CDR3 is CASSLQGTGIVHEQYF. In DNA, the CDR3 is TGTGCCAGCAGTCTCCAGGGGACAGGTATTGTCCACGAGCAGTACTTC. The J gene is TRBJ2-7, the V gene TRBV2, with 8 bases fitting TRBD1. The length of the CDR3 is 16 residues. With 5 bases clipped from V and 5 bases from J, the junction kept 14 bases outside the gene matches. Germline loops: CDR1 SNHLY, CDR2 FYNNEI.

The chain employs TRBV2 and TRBJ1-5; D is possibly TRBD1 (5 bases). There are 15 residues in the CDR3. V was cut by 6 bases and J by 5 bases, with 17 bases left in between. Germline-derived CDR1 and CDR2 are SNHLY and FYNNEI. CDR3 in DNA: TGTGCCAGCAGCACCAAACCCGGGGGGGATCAGCCCCAGCATTTT. Translating it yields CASSTKPGGDQPQHF.

The gene calls are TRBV13 and TRBJ2-5; D possibly corresponds to TRBD1 (5 bases). Trimming left V 7 bases short and J 5 bases short, with 20 bases between. In germline, CDR1 is PRHDT, CDR2 FYEKMQ (reference sequence). This CDR3 has 15 amino acids. This CDR3 reads CASIEDGRHRETQYF. CDR3 coding DNA: TGTGCCAGCATCGAGGATGGCCGCCACAGGGAGACCCAGTACTTC. Filled out from reference TRBV13 and TRBJ2-5, the complete variable domain reads AAGVIQSPRHLIKEKRETATLKCYPIPRHDTVYWYQQGPGQDPQFLISFYEKMQSDKGSIPDRFSAQQFSDYHSELNMSSLELGDSALYFCASIEDGRHRETQYFGPGTRLLVL.

This sequence joins TRBV30 and TRBJ2-3; TRBD2 might be the D (5 bases). CDR1 GTSNPN and CDR2 SVGIG come from the germline V gene (reference sequence). The CDR3 contains 15 residues. Between the trimmed V and J ends, which lost 5 bases and 2 bases, there was a span of 17 bases. CDR3 nucleotide sequence: TGTGCCTGGGCCTTCGGGGATACATACACAGATACGCAGTATTTT. Residues: CAWAFGDTYTDTQYF.

CDR3 in amino acids: CASSFNRDKSTDTQYF. For the CDR3, the DNA is TGTGCCAGCAGTTTCAACCGGGACAAAAGCACAGATACGCAGTATTTT. The chain employs TRBV9 and TRBJ2-3; possible D gene TRBD1, 6 bases. The CDR3 is 16 amino acids. V gave up 5 bases and J gave up 0 bases, with 16 bases separating them. Germline-derived CDR1 and CDR2 are SGDLS and YYNGEE.

This clone has more than one count but fewer than ten. The sample contains more than one DNA sequence encoding this CDR3. The chain couples TRBV18 to TRBJ2-1, with 14 bases aligning to TRBD2. Germline V CDR1 and CDR2: KGHSH, LQKENI. V shed 3 bases, J shed 6 bases, and the junction held 4 bases outside the gene matches. This CDR3 comprises 16 residues. The CDR3 bases are TGTGCCAGCTCACCTCCTGGACTAGCGGGAGGCAATGAGCAGTTCTTC. Translation gives CASSPPGLAGGNEQFF.

The rearrangement joins TRBV18 to TRBJ2-1; 13 nucleotides agree with TRBD2. V was clipped by 1 base and J by 9 bases; unmatched bases: 6. Germline loops: CDR1 KGHSH, CDR2 LQKENI. The CDR3 is 16 amino acids. The chain's CDR3 is CASSPRLAGGGVEQFF. In DNA, the CDR3 is TGTGCCAGCTCACCACGACTAGCGGGAGGTGGCGTTGAGCAGTTCTTC. Full variable domain (outside the CDR3, taken from reference TRBV18 and TRBJ2-1): NAGVMQNPRHLVRRRGQEARLRCSPMKGHSHVYWYRQLPEEGLKFMVYLQKENIIDESGMPKERFSAEFPKEGPSILRIQQVVRGDSAAYFCASSPRLAGGGVEQFFGPGTRLTVL.

This chain links TRBV7-3 with TRBJ2-1; maybe TRBD2 (5 bases). Per germline, CDR1 SGHTA and CDR2 FQGTGA. There are 14 residues in the CDR3. Trimming stripped 2 bases from V and 7 bases from J, with 12 bases between. The CDR3 loop is CASSLAVWENEQFF. The CDR3 DNA sequence: TGTGCCAGCAGCTTAGCAGTTTGGGAGAATGAGCAGTTCTTC.

The genes are TRBV28 and TRBJ1-5, with 7 positions matching TRBD1. The junction had 9 bases not matched to a gene; V was cut back by 5 bases and J by 5 bases. Germline V gene sequence: CDR1 MDHEN, CDR2 SYDVKM. CDR3 length equals 15 residues. The CDR3 DNA is TGTGCCAGCAGTCCTCACAGGGGTTTGGATCAGCCCCAGCATTTT. Protein sequence: CASSPHRGLDQPQHF.

The DNA for the CDR3 is TGTGCCAGCACCCCCGGGGAGACCCAGTACTTC. It is translated as CASTPGETQYF. The chain links TRBV2 to TRBJ2-5; D gene uncertain. Between the trimmed V and J ends, which lost 7 bases and 5 bases, there was a span of 8 bases. The CDR3 spans 11 residues. Germline V gives CDR1 SNHLY, CDR2 FYNNEI.

The chain recombines TRBV9 with TRBJ1-4; perhaps TRBD1 as D (6 bases). This CDR3 contains 15 residues. V gave up 5 bases and J gave up 5 bases, with 16 bases separating them. Germline-derived CDR1 and CDR2 are SGDLS and YYNGEE. CDR3 region: CASSFTPDRNEKLFF. DNA of the CDR3: TGTGCCAGCAGTTTTACCCCCGACAGGAATGAAAAACTGTTTTTT.

V and J are TRBV2 and TRBJ2-2; 8 positions match TRBD2. Germline values: CDR1 SNHLY, CDR2 FYNNEI. The CDR3 extends over 15 amino acids. The ends lost 3 bases at V and 6 bases at J; junction bases unmatched: 6. CDR3 bases: TGTGCCAGCAGTGAGGCCGGGAGGGCCGCCGGGGAGCTGTTTTTT. Translated: CASSEAGRAAGELFF.

The J gene is TRBJ2-3, the V gene TRBV27, with D tentatively TRBD2 (6 bases). CDR1 and CDR2 from the germline V gene are MNHEY and SMNVEV (reference sequence). V was pared by 4 bases and J by 3 bases, with 17 bases between. This CDR3 contains 16 residues. The CDR3 reads CASSYRLVAGTDTQYF. CDR3 DNA: TGTGCCAGCAGTTATCGACTAGTTGCGGGTACAGATACGCAGTATTTT.

V gene TRBV7-2 combines with J gene TRBJ2-1, with 10 nucleotides matching TRBD1. Germline lookup yields CDR1 SGHTA and CDR2 FQGNSA. The V segment lost 4 bases and the J segment 4 bases; nucleotides outside the gene matches: 7. The CDR3 runs to 16 residues. The CDR3 DNA is TGTGCCAGCAGCTCCCAGCCGGGACAGGGGTACAATGAGCAGTTCTTC. Its protein product is CASSSQPGQGYNEQFF.

The genes are TRBV30 and TRBJ1-1; TRBD1 agrees at 8 bases. CDR1 and CDR2 (germline): GTSNPN, SVGIG (reference sequence). The CDR3 contains 13 residues. V was pared by 0 bases and J by 7 bases, with 4 bases of the junction left unmatched. CDR3 in DNA: TGTGCCTGGAGTGTTTTCAGGGGGCATGAAGCTTTCTTT. Translated, it gives CAWSVFRGHEAFF.

This clone was seen only a few times. This sequence joins TRBV19 and TRBJ1-1; the match to TRBD1 covers 7 bases. Trimming at V came to 6 bases and at J to 0 bases, leaving 7 bases not matched to a gene. The germline gives CDR1 LNHDA, CDR2 SQIVND (reference sequence). This CDR3 comprises 15 residues. CDR3 in amino acids: CASSGTDTLNTEAFF. CDR3 sequence (DNA): TGTGCCAGTAGCGGGACAGACACCCTGAACACTGAAGCTTTCTTT.

V usage is TRBV14 and J usage is TRBJ2-4; D may be TRBD2 (6 bases). V lost 2 bases and J 7 bases, leaving 12 bases between the germline ends. CDR1 SGHDN and CDR2 FVKESK come from the germline V gene. CDR3 length: 14 residues. Here the CDR3 DNA reads TGTGCCAGCAGCCAAAGGGGAGGTGGGAACATTCAGTACTTC. It yields the protein CASSQRGGGNIQYF.

This clone has just one count. It is unclear where the CDR3 begins or ends on the DNA, so no DNA is shown, and the CDR3 is as TCRdb lists it. V gene TRBV7-9 combines with J gene TRBJ2-1; the D call of TRBD2 is as the table states it, not checked on the DNA. In germline, CDR1 is SEHNR, CDR2 FQNEAQ (reference sequence). The CDR3 contains 16 residues when both ends are counted. This chain's CDR3 is CASILEGQRSYNEQFF.

This chain connects TRBV30 to TRBJ1-1, with TRBD1 matching over 7 bases. V gave up 0 bases and J gave up 4 bases; unmatched junction bases: 8. Germline lookup yields CDR1 GTSNPN and CDR2 SVGIG (reference sequence). CDR3 size: 15 residues. The CDR3 loop is CAWSVQGQWGTEAFF. CDR3 bases: TGTGCCTGGAGTGTACAGGGGCAGTGGGGCACTGAAGCTTTCTTT.

The gene calls are TRBV6-2 or TRBV6-3 and TRBJ2-1, with TRBD2 identical over 14 bases. The junction had 11 bases not matched to a gene; V was cut back by 2 bases and J by 8 bases. Looked up from germline, CDR1 is MNHEY and CDR2 is SVGEGT. This CDR3 contains 18 residues. The CDR3 loop reads CASSYPPVGLAGGYEQFF. Here the CDR3 DNA reads TGTGCCAGCAGTTACCCACCAGTCGGACTAGCGGGAGGTTATGAGCAGTTCTTC.

The genes are TRBV6-1 and TRBJ2-2; weak D call: TRBD2 (5 bases). V lost 3 bases, J lost 4 bases, and 12 bases lay in between. The length of the CDR3 is 15 residues. Looked up from germline, CDR1 is MNHNS and CDR2 is SASEGT. CDR3 coding DNA: TGTGCCAGCAGTGAGCAAGCGGCGGTCACCGGGGAGCTGTTTTTT. Translating gives CASSEQAAVTGELFF.

The chain's CDR3 is CASSEGTSGRSSYEQYF. As DNA, the CDR3 is TGTGCCAGCAGTGAAGGGACTAGCGGGAGAAGCTCCTACGAGCAGTACTTC. The rearrangement links TRBV2 to TRBJ2-7; TRBD2 agrees at 13 bases. The J segment lost 0 bases and the V segment lost 1 base, leaving 3 bases of the junction unmatched. The CDR3 totals 17 residues. Germline values: CDR1 SNHLY, CDR2 FYNNEI. The variable domain in full, completed from reference TRBV2 and TRBJ2-7, reads EPEVTQTPSHQVTQMGQEVILRCVPISNHLYFYWYRQILGQKVEFLVSFYNNEISEKSEIFDDQFSVERPDGSNFTLKIRSTKLEDSAMYFCASSEGTSGRSSYEQYFGPGTRLTVT.

The genes are TRBV19 and TRBJ2-1; the D gene is possibly TRBD1 (6 bases). The germline CDR1 and CDR2 sequences are LNHDA and SQIVND (reference sequence). CDR3 size: 14 residues. V lost 4 bases and J lost 8, with 15 bases in between. In DNA form, the CDR3 reads TGTGCCAGTAGTACCTTGGGGGCAGGGGATGAGCAGTTCTTC. Encoded protein: CASSTLGAGDEQFF.

The J gene is TRBJ2-5, the V gene TRBV30; TRBD1 aligns across 12 bases. The CDR3 runs to 16 residues. CDR1 GTSNPN and CDR2 SVGIG come from the germline V gene (reference sequence). The junction had 17 bases not matched to a gene; V was cut back by 7 bases and J by 8 bases. CDR3 nucleotide sequence: TGTGCCTCCTCCGGGACAGGGGGCTTTCGAGGTGGAACCCAGTACTTC. This encodes CASSGTGGFRGGTQYF.

The rearrangement uses TRBV19 and TRBJ2-7; a weak D match, TRBD1 (5 bases). V was trimmed by 3 bases and J by 0 bases, leaving 15 bases between them. The CDR3 is made up of 16 amino acids. Germline assignment: CDR1 LNHDA and CDR2 SQIVND (reference sequence). The CDR3 sequence is CASSIVGVQSSYEQYF. CDR3 sequence (DNA): TGTGCCAGTAGTATTGTAGGGGTACAGTCCTCCTACGAGCAGTACTTC. The full variable domain, with the rest looked up from reference TRBV19 and TRBJ2-7, is DGGITQSPKYLFRKEGQNVTLSCEQNLNHDAMYWYRQDPGQGLRLIYYSQIVNDFQKGDIAEGYSVSREKKESFPLTVTSAQKNPTAFYLCASSIVGVQSSYEQYFGPGTRLTVT.